Listed here is a single TCR beta chain. The data were taken from a study of blood T cell repertoires in COVID-19. About the research overall: COVID-19 samples from acute and convalescent phases originated in the United States, Italy and Spain. Sources were T cells, B-cell-depleted T cells, or PBMCs; the material itself was cDNA or gDNA.

Original data processing: Reference gene primer amplification yielded estimated nucleated cell counts. TCRdb's table, derived via immunoSEQ multiplex PCR, lists solely in-frame clones and lacks some. From that table come the V and J calls and clone size; the DNA was used to work out D and trimming. The data hold roughly 250,000 clones, with 88% observed a single time. The CDR3 contains 16 residues. V lost 6 bases and J lost 5; bases outside the gene matches: 11. Germline values: CDR1 SGHAT, CDR2 FQNNGV. J is TRBJ2-5 and V is TRBV11-2; 11 bases align to TRBD2. The sequence derives from a woman between 40 and 50 years old who had recovered from COVID-19. Sequences were obtained from peripheral blood. CDR3 in amino acids: CASSYIAGGPEETQYF. CDR3 coding DNA: TGTGCCAGCAGTTATATAGCGGGAGGGCCGGAGGAGACCCAGTACTTC.